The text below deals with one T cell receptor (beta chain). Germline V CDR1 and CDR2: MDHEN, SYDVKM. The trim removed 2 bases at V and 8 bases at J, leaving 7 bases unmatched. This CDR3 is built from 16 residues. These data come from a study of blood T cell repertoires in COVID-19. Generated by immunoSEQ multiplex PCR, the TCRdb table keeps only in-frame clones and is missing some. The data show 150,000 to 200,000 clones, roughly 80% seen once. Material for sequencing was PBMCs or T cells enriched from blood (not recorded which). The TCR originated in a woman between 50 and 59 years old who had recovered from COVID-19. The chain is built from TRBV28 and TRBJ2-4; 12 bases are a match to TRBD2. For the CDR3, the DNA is TGTGCCAGCAGTTTAGCTAGCGGGAGGGAAGGGGACATTCAGTACTTC. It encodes CASSLASGREGDIQYF. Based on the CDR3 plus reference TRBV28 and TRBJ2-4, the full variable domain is DVKVTQSSRYLVKRTGEKVFLECVQDMDHENMFWYRQDPGLGLRLIYFSYDVKMKEKGDIPEGYSVSREKKERFSLILESASTNQTSMYLCASSLASGREGDIQYFGAGTRLSVL.